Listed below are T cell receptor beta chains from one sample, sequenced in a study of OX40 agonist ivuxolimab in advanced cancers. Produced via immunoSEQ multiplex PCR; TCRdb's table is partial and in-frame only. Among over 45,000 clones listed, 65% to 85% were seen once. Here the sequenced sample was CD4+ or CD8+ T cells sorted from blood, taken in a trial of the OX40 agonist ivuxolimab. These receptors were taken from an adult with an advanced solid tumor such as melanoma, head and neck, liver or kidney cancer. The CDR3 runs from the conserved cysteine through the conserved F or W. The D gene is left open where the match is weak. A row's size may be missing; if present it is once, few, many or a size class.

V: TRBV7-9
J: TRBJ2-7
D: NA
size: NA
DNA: TGTGCCAGCGAGGCCGGGCCCACCTACGAGCAGTACTTC
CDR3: CASEAGPTYEQYF

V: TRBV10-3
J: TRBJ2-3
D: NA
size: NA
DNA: TGTGCCCGCAGCGCGGCTAGCACAGATACGCAGTATTTT
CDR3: CARSAASTDTQYF

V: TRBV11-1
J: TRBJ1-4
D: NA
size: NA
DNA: TGTGCCAGCAGCCCGTGGGGGGGAGGTGAAAAACTGTTTTTT
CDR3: CASSPWGGGEKLFF

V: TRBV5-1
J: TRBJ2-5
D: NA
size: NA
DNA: TGCGCCAGCAGCTTGGCCAAGGAGGTTTCGACCCAGTACTTC
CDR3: CASSLAKEVSTQYF

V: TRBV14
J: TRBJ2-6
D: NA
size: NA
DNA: TGTGCCAGCAGCCAAGATCCAGGGTCTGGGGCCAACGTCCTGACTTTC
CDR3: CASSQDPGSGANVLTF

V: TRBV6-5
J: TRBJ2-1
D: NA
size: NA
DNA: TGTGCCAGCAGACGAGGCAGGCCAGACAATGAGCAGTTCTTC
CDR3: CASRRGRPDNEQFF

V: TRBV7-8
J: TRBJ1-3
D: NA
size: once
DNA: TGTGCCAGCAGCTTAGATCCCAAAAGAAGCTCTGGAAACACCATATATTTT
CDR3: CASSLDPKRSSGNTIYF

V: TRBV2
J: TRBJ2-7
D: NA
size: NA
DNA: TGTGCCAGCATCTCCACCGGTACAGGCAGCTCCTACGAGCAGTACTTC
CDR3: CASISTGTGSSYEQYF

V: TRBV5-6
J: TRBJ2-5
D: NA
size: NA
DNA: TGTGCCAGCAGCCAAACAGGCCTACAAGAGACCCAGTACTTC
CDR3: CASSQTGLQETQYF

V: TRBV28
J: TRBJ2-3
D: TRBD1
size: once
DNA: TGTGCCAGCAGTCTGGGACAGGTAAATGCAGATACGCAGTATTTT
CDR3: CASSLGQVNADTQYF

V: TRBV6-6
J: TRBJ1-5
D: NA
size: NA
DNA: TGTGCCAGCAGTCCCCGGGGGGGTCGGAAGCCCCAGCATTTT
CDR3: CASSPRGGRKPQHF

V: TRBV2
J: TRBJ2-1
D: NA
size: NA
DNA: TGTGCCAGCAGAGCCGGGACTCAGGGGAATGAGCAGTTCTTC
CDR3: CASRAGTQGNEQFF

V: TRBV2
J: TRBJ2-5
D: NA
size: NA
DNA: TGTGCCAGCCTCCGGGACACCCAAGAGACCCAGTACTTC
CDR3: CASLRDTQETQYF

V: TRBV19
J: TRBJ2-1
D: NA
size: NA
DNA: TGTGCCAGTGGACAAACGGCCGATGAGCAGTTCTTC
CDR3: CASGQTADEQFF

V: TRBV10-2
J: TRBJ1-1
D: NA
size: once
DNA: TGCGCCAGCAGAGCAGGGGTTCAGGCTGAAGCTTTCTTT
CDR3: CASRAGVQAEAFF

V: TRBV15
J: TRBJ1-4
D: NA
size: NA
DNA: TGTGCCACCAGCAGACCTGAAGAAAAACTGTTTTTT
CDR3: CATSRPEEKLFF

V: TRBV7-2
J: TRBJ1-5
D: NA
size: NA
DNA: TGTGCCAGCAGCTTAGACAGAAATCAGCCCCAGCATTTT
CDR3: CASSLDRNQPQHF

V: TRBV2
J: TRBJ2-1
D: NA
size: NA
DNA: TGTGCCAGCAGTGCGGTAGGGCTAGGGGAGCAGTTCTTC
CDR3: CASSAVGLGEQFF

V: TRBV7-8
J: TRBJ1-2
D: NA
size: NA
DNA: TGTGCCAGCAGCTTACTAGGGGATACTAACTATGGCTACACCTTC
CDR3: CASSLLGDTNYGYTF

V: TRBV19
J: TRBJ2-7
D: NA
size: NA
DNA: TGTGCCAGTAGTATACGTACTTCTGCCTACGAGCAGTACTTC
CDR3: CASSIRTSAYEQYF

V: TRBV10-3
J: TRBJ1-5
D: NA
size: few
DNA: TGTGCCATCAGCGGGGCCGACAATCAGCCCCAGCATTTT
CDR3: CAISGADNQPQHF

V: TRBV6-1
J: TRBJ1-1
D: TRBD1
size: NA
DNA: TGTGCCAGCAGTTCGACAGGGGCCACTGAAGCTTTCTTT
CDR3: CASSSTGATEAFF

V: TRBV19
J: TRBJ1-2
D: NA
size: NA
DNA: TGTGCCAGTAGTATAGATCCAAAGTGGTCTGGCTACACCTTC
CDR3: CASSIDPKWSGYTF

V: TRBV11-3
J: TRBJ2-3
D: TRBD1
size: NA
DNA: TGTGCCAGCAGCCCCCGACAGGGTGGCACAGATACGCAGTATTTT
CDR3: CASSPRQGGTDTQYF